Described below is a single T cell receptor (beta chain) sequence and its context. As yet, its antigen is unknown. TCRdb redid the calling of the RT-PCR reads with MiXCR, one entry per CDR3 protein. The data contain about 520,000 distinct CDR3 sequences, 25% of them seen just once; the ten biggest clones take up 1.5% to 2%. The sample originates from a study of response to subunit inactivated influenza vaccine. Findings and caveats of the study: The authors suggested that every seasonal influenza vaccination recruits few new T cells.

V trimming: 1 base; J trimming: 8 bases; junction bases outside the gene matches: 7. CDR1 and CDR2 (germline): LGHNA, YSLEER. The CDR3 is 14 amino acids. This specimen was CD4+ T cells sorted from PBMCs, taken about 5 days after vaccination. The receptor was derived from a man aged 50 to 59 who received an inactivated influenza vaccine. This chain joins TRBV4-3 and TRBJ1-2, with 7 positions matching TRBD1. The chain's CDR3 is CASSQAETGWGYTF. The DNA of the CDR3 is TGCGCCAGCAGCCAAGCCGAGACAGGGTGGGGCTACACCTTC.